This T cell receptor (beta chain) was profiled in a study of blood T cell repertoires in COVID-19. Generated by immunoSEQ multiplex PCR, the TCRdb table keeps only in-frame clones and is missing some. The repertoire includes 250,000 to 300,000 clones, 70% to 90% of them detected once, and 9.5% to 11% sits in the top ten. CDR1 is SGDLS, CDR2 YYNGEE, per germline. The CDR3 consists of 15 residues. Trimming left V 0 bases short and J 2 bases short, with 9 bases between. V is TRBV9 and J is TRBJ1-5; D not certain. This sequence was found in a woman between 70 and 85 years old with acute or convalescent COVID-19. Sequencing was carried out using peripheral blood. CDR3 residues: CASSVDSAGNQPQHF. DNA of the CDR3: TGTGCCAGCAGCGTAGACTCGGCGGGCAATCAGCCCCAGCATTTT.